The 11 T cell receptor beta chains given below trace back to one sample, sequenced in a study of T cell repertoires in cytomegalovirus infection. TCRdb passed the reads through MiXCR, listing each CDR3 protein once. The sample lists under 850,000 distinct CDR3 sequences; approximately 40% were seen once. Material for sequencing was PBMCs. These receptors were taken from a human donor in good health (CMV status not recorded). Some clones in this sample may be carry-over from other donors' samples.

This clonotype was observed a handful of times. DNA of the CDR3: TGTGCCAGTAGTATCCGACAGGACTATGGCTACACCTTC. Protein: CASSIRQDYGYTF. V usage is TRBV19 and J usage is TRBJ1-2, with D tentatively TRBD1 (6 bases). Per the germline V gene, CDR1 is LNHDA and CDR2 is SQIVND (reference sequence). The CDR3 runs to 13 residues. Trimming shortened V by 3 bases and J by 3 bases, and 8 bases separated the two germline ends.

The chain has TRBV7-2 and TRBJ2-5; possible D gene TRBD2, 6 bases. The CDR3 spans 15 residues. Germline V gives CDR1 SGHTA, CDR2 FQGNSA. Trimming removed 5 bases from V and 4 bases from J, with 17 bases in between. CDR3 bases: TGTGCCAGCAGCCTCTCAGCGGGTACGGGAGAGACCCAGTACTTC. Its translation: CASSLSAGTGETQYF.

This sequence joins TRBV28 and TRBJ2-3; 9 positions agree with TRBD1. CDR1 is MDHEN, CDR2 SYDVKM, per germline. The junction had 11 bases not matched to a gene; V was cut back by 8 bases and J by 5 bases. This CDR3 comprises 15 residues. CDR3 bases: TGTGCCAGCGGGCCGGGACAGGGAGTCATAGATACGCAGTATTTT. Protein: CASGPGQGVIDTQYF.

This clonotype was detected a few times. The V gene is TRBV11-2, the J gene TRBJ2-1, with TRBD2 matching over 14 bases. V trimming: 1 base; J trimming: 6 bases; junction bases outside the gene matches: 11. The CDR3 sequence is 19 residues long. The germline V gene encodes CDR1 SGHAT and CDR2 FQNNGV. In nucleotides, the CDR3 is TGTGCCAGCAGCTTAGTTAGTGGGGGACTAGCGGGAGCTCGCAATGAGCAGTTCTTC. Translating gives CASSLVSGGLAGARNEQFF. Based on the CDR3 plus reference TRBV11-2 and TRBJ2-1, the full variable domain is EAGVAQSPRYKIIEKRQSVAFWCNPISGHATLYWYQQILGQGPKLLIQFQNNGVVDDSQLPKDRFSAERLKGVDSTLKIQPAKLEDSAVYLCASSLVSGGLAGARNEQFFGPGTRLTVL.

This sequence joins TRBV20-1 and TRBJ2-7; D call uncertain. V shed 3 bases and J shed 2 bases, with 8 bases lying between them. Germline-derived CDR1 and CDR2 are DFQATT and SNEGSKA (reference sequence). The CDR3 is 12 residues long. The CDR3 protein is CSARDRPYEQYF. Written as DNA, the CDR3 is TGCAGTGCTAGGGACCGTCCCTACGAGCAGTACTTC.

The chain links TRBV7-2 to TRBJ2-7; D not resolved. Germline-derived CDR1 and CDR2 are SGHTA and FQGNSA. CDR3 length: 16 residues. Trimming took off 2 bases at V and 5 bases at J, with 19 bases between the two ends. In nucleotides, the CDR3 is TGTGCCAGCAGCTTATTCCCAGGTAGAGATCACGACGAGCAGTACTTC. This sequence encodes CASSLFPGRDHDEQYF. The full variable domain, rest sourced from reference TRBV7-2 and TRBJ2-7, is GAGVSQSPSNKVTEKGKDVELRCDPISGHTALYWYRQSLGQGLEFLIYFQGNSAPDKSGLPSDRFSAERTGGSVSTLTIQRTQQEDSAVYLCASSLFPGRDHDEQYFGPGTRLTVT.

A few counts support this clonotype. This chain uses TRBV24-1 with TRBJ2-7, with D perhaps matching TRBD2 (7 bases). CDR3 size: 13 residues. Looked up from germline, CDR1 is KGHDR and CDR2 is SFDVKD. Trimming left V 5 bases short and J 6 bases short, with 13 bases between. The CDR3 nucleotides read TGTGCCACCAGTGGGGCGGGGGCTGGCGAGCAGTACTTC. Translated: CATSGAGAGEQYF.

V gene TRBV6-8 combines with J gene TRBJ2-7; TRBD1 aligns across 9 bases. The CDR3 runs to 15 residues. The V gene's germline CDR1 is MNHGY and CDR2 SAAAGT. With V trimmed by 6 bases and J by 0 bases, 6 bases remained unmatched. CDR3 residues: CASRRADRGSYEQYF. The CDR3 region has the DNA TGTGCCAGCAGGCGGGCGGACAGGGGCTCCTACGAGCAGTACTTC.

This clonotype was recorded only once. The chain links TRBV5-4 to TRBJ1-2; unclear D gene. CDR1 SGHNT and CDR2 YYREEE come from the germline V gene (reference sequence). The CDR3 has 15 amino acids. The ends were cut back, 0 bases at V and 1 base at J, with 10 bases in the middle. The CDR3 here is CASSLDPTLNYGYTF. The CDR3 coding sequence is TGTGCCAGCAGCTTGGACCCGACACTTAACTATGGCTACACCTTC. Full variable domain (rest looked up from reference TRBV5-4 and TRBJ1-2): ETGVTQSPTHLIKTRGQQVTLRCSSQSGHNTVSWYQQALGQGPQFIFQYYREEENGRGNFPPRFSGLQFPNYSSELNVNALELDDSALYLCASSLDPTLNYGYTFGSGTRLTVV.

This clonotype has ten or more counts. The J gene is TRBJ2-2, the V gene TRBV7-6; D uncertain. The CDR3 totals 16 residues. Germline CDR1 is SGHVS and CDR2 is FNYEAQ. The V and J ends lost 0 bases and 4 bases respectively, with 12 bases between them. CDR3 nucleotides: TGTGCCAGCAGCTTAGCGCATAGTCACCTCACCGGGGAGCTGTTTTTT. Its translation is CASSLAHSHLTGELFF.

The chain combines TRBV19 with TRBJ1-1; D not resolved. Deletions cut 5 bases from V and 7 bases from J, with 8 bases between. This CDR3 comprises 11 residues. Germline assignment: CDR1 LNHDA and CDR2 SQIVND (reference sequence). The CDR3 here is CASSVTNEAFF. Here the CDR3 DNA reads TGTGCCAGTAGTGTGACAAATGAAGCTTTCTTT. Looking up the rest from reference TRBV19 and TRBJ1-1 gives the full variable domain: DGGITQSPKYLFRKEGQNVTLSCEQNLNHDAMYWYRQDPGQGLRLIYYSQIVNDFQKGDIAEGYSVSREKKESFPLTVTSAQKNPTAFYLCASSVTNEAFFGQGTRLTVV.